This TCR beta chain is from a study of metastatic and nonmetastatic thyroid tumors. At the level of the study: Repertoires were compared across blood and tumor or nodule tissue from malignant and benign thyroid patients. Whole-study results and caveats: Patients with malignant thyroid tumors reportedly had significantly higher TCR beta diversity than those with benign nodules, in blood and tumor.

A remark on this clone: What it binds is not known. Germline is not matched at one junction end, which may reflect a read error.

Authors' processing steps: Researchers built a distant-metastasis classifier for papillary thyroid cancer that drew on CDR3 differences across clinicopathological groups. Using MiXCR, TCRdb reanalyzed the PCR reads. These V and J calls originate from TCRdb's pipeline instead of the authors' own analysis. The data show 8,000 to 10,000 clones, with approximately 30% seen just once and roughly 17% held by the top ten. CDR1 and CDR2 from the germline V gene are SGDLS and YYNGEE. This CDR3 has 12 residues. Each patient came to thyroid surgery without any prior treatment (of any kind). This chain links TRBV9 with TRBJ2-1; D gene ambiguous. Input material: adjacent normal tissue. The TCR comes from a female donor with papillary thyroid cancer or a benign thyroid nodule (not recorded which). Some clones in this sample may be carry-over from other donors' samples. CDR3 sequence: CANSAAYNGQFF. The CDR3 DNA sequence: TGTGCCAACAGCGCCGCGTACAATGGGCAGTTCTTC.